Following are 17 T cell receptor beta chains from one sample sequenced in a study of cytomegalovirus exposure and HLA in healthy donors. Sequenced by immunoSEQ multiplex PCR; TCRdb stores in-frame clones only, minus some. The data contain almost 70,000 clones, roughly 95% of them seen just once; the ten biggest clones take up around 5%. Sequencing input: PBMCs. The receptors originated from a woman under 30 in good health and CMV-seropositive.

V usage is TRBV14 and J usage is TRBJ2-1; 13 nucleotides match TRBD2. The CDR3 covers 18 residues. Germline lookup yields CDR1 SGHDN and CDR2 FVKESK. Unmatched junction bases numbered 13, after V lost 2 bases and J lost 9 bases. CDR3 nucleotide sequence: TGTGCCAGCAGCCAAAGCGACCCCGGGACTAGCGGGACGGTTGAGCAGTTCTTC. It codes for CASSQSDPGTSGTVEQFF.

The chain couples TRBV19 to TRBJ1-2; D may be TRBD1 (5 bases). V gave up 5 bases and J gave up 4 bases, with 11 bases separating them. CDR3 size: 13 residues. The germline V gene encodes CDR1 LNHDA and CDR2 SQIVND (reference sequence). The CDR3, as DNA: TGTGCCAGTAGTCTGGCAGGGTCCTATGGCTACACCTTC. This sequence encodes CASSLAGSYGYTF.

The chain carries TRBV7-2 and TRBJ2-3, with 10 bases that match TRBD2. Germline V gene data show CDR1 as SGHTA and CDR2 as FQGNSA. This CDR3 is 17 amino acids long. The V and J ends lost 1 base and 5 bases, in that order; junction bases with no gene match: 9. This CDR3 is CASSLVGTSGTGDTQYF. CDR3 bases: TGTGCCAGCAGCTTAGTTGGAACTAGCGGGACTGGAGATACGCAGTATTTT. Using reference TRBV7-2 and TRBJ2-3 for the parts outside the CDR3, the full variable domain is GAGVSQSPSNKVTEKGKDVELRCDPISGHTALYWYRQSLGQGLEFLIYFQGNSAPDKSGLPSDRFSAERTGGSVSTLTIQRTQQEDSAVYLCASSLVGTSGTGDTQYFGPGTRLTVL.

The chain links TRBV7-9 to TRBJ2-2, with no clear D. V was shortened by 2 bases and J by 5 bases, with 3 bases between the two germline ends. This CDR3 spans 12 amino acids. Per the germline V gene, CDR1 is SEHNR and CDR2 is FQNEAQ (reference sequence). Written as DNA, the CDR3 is TGTGCCAGCAGCTTAACAACCGGGGAGCTGTTTTTT. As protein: CASSLTTGELFF.

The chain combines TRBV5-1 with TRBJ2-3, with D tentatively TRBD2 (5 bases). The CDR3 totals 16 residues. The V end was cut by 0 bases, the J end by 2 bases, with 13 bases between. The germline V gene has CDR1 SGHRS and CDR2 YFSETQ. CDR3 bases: TGCGCCAGCAGCTTGGCGGGAACGGGGATCACAGATACGCAGTATTTT. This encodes CASSLAGTGITDTQYF. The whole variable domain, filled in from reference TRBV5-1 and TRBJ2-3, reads KAGVTQTPRYLIKTRGQQVTLSCSPISGHRSVSWYQQTPGQGLQFLFEYFSETQRNKGNFPGRFSGRQFSNSRSEMNVSTLELGDSALYLCASSLAGTGITDTQYFGPGTRLTVL.

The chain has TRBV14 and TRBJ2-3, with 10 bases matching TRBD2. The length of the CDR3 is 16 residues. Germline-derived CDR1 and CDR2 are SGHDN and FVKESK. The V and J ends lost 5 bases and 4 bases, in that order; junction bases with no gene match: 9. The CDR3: CASSDPKAGGADTQYF. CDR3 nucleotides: TGTGCCAGCAGCGACCCCAAAGCGGGAGGGGCAGATACGCAGTATTTT.

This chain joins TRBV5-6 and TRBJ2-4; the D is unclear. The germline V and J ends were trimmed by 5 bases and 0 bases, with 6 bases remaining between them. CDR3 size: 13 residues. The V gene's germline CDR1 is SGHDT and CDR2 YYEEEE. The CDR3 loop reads CASSPLAKNIQYF. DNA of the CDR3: TGTGCCAGCAGTCCTCTAGCCAAAAACATTCAGTACTTC.

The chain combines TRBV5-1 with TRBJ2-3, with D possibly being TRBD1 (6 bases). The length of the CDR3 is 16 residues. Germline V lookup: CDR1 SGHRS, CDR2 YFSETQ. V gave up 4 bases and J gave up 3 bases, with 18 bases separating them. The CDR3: CASSHGTTTLTDTQYF. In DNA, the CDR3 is TGCGCCAGCAGCCATGGGACAACCACCCTTACAGATACGCAGTATTTT.

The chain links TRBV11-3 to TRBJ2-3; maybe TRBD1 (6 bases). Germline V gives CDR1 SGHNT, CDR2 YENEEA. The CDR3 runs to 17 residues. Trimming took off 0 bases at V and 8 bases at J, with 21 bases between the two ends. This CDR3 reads CASSLEVSTGWWGTQYF. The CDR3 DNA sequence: TGTGCCAGCAGCTTAGAGGTGAGTACAGGGTGGTGGGGTACGCAGTATTTT. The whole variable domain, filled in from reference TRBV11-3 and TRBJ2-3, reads EAGVVQSPRYKIIEKKQPVAFWCNPISGHNTLYWYLQNLGQGPELLIRYENEEAVDDSQLPKDRFSAERLKGVDSTLKIQPAELGDSAVYLCASSLEVSTGWWGTQYFGPGTRLTVL.

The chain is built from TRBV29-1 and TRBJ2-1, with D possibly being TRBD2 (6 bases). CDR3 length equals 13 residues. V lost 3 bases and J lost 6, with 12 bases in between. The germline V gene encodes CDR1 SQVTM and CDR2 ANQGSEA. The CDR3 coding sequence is TGCAGCGTTGAGCCCACTAGCCTCAATGAGCAGTTCTTC. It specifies CSVEPTSLNEQFF.

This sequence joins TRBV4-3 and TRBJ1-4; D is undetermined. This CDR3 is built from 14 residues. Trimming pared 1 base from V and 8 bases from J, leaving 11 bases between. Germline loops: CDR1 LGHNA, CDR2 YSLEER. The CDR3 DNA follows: TGCGCCAGCAGCCAAGCCATAGGAGGGGAAAAACTGTTTTTT. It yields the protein CASSQAIGGEKLFF.

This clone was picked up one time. The CDR3 spells CASTKTSGRSQETQYF. CDR3 nucleotide sequence: TGTGCCAGCACCAAGACTAGCGGGAGAAGCCAAGAGACCCAGTACTTC. This chain joins TRBV28 and TRBJ2-5, with 12 positions matching TRBD2. The ends lost 7 bases at V and 1 base at J; junction bases unmatched: 7. The CDR3 spans 16 residues. Germline lookup yields CDR1 MDHEN and CDR2 SYDVKM.

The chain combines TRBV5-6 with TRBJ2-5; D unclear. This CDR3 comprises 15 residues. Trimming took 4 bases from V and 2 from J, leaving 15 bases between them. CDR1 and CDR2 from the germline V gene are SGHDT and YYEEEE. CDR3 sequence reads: CASSVQAGPQETQYF. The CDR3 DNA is TGTGCCAGCAGCGTTCAGGCCGGCCCTCAAGAGACCCAGTACTTC.

CDR3 DNA sequence: TGTGCCAGCAGCCCAAACCCCACAGGGAATACTGTTGGCTACACCTTC. Translation gives CASSPNPTGNTVGYTF. This rearrangement joins TRBV9 to TRBJ1-2; TRBD1 might be the D (6 bases). V was shortened by 4 bases and J by 7 bases, with 23 bases between the two germline ends. From germline, CDR1 is SGDLS and CDR2 YYNGEE. The CDR3 is 16 residues long. Based on the CDR3 plus reference TRBV9 and TRBJ1-2, the full variable domain is DSGVTQTPKHLITATGQRVTLRCSPRSGDLSVYWYQQSLDQGLQFLIQYYNGEERAKGNILERFSAQQFPDLHSELNLSSLELGDSALYFCASSPNPTGNTVGYTFGSGTRLTVV.

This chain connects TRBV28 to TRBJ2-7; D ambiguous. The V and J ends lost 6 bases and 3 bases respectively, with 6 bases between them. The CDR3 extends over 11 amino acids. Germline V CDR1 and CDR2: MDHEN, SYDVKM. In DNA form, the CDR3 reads TGTGCCAGCAGCCGTTACTACGAGCAGTACTTC. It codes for CASSRYYEQYF.

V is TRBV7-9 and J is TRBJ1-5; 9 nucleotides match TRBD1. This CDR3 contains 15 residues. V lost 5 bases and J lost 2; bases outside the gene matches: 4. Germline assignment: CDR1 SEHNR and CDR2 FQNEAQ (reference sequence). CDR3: CASSLTGGGNQPQHF. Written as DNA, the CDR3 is TGTGCCAGCAGCCTGACAGGGGGAGGCAATCAGCCCCAGCATTTT.

This chain's CDR3 is CASSPRESQETQYF. As DNA, the CDR3 is TGTGCCAGCTCACCGCGGGAGAGTCAAGAGACCCAGTACTTC. V gene TRBV18 combines with J gene TRBJ2-5, with 7 bases fitting TRBD2. The junction had 3 bases not matched to a gene; V was cut back by 3 bases and J by 2 bases. Germline CDR1 and CDR2: KGHSH and LQKENI. The CDR3 is 14 residues long.